The clone carrying this TCR beta chain was recorded at least ten times. Its antigen is still unknown. Using its own MiXCR run on the PCR reads, TCRdb lists one record per CDR3 protein. The repertoire includes tens of thousands of distinct CDR3 sequences, about 18% of them detected once, and roughly 7% sits in the top ten. The sample belongs to a study of molecular identifiers for immune sequencing clone quantification. Whole-study context: Within a replicate experiment, RNA obtained from either 20,000 or 100,000 naive CD8 cells was divided into five aliquots, and four of those aliquots were then sequenced.

The CDR3 extends over 13 amino acids. V was pared by 5 bases and J by 0 bases, with 8 bases between. Germline values: CDR1 LGHNA, CDR2 YSLEER. Findings of the study overall: Highly expanded clone sizes could be underestimated through barcode sharing by identical TCR molecules.

The V gene is TRBV4-3, the J gene TRBJ2-7; the D is unclear. The receptor was isolated from a human donor in good health. Some libraries in this study had Jurkat cell RNA spiked in. The sequencing sample was made of naive CD8+ T cells from blood, with Jurkat cell RNA spiked in. Subset reported: FACS-sorted CD8+CD4-CCR7+CD45RA+ naive T cells. The CDR3 DNA is TGCGCCAGCAGCTCAAGTGGCTCCTACGAGCAGTACTTC. This encodes CASSSSGSYEQYF.